Below, one TCR beta chain is given with its context. Its target is unknown. This sample was taken from a study of shared clonotypes between healthy human individuals. Broader study findings: Memory subsets generally showed smaller estimated richness than naive subsets did. It was only blood that was sampled, and tissue repertoires likely differ.

Trimming took 1 base from V and 2 from J, leaving 15 bases between them. CDR3 length: 17 residues. Germline V gives CDR1 SGHDT, CDR2 YYEEEE. Positively selected for CCR7, the CD45RO-negative cells used as naive CD8 cells excluded terminally differentiated effector memory CD45RA+ cells. Sequencing was performed with immunoSEQ multiplex PCR; in TCRdb, only in-frame clones are kept and a portion is missing. The sample lists some 2.1 million clones, approximately 92% occurring once. This receptor was taken from a man in his late teens or twenties in good health. Some clones in this sample may be carry-over from other donors' samples. Sequences were obtained from naive CD8+ T cells from PBMCs. V usage is TRBV5-6 and J usage is TRBJ2-2; tentatively, D is TRBD1 (6 bases). CDR3 coding DNA: TGTGCCAGCAGCTTGAAGGTCGGCAGGGGAAACACCGGGGAGCTGTTTTTT. Its protein product is CASSLKVGRGNTGELFF.